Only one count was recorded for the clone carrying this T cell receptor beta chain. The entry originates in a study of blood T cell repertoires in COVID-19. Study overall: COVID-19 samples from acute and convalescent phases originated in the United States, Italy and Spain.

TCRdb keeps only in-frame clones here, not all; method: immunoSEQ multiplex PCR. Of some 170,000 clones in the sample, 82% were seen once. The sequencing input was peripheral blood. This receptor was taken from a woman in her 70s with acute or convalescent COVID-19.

The CDR3 loop reads CASSISGGNEKLFF. DNA of the CDR3: TGTGCCAGCAGCATCTCGGGAGGAAATGAAAAACTGTTTTTT. The chain links TRBV9 to TRBJ1-4, with D unclear. The CDR3 runs to 14 residues. The germline V and J ends were trimmed by 4 bases and 5 bases, with 12 bases remaining between them. The germline CDR1 and CDR2 sequences are SGDLS and YYNGEE.